This T cell receptor beta chain was found in a study of cytomegalovirus exposure and HLA in healthy donors. Study-wide results and limits: Indistinguishable V segments, including TRBV6-2 and TRBV6-3, were excluded.

It was with 60 Vbeta and 13 Jbeta primers that the PCR ran. Sequencing was performed with immunoSEQ multiplex PCR; in TCRdb, only in-frame clones are kept and a portion is missing. The table shows 150,000 to 200,000 clones, with around 68% occurring only once. Worth noting for this clone: Its specificity is unknown.

The trim removed 6 bases at V and 2 bases at J, leaving 0 bases unmatched. The germline gives CDR1 MDHEN, CDR2 SYDVKM. The CDR3 loop spans 12 amino acids. This TCR was recovered from a middle-aged man in good health and CMV-seronegative. The sequenced material came from PBMCs. The J gene is TRBJ2-7, the V gene TRBV28; 8 nucleotides line up with TRBD1. This CDR3 is CASRTGAYEQYF. In DNA, the CDR3 is TGTGCCAGCAGGACAGGGGCCTACGAGCAGTACTTC.